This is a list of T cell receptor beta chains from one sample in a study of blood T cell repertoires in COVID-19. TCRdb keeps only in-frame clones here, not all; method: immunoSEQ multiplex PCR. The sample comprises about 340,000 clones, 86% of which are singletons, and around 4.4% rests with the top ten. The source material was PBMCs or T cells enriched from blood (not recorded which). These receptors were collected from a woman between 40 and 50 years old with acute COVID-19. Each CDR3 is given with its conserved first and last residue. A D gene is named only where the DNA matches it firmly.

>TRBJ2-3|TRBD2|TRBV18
TGTGCCAGCTCACCCGGGAGGGATACGCAGTATTTT
CASSPGRDTQYF
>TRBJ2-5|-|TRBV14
TGTGCCAGCAGCCAGCAACGCAGGCGGCGACAGCAAGAGACCCAGTACTTC
CASSQQRRRRQQETQYF
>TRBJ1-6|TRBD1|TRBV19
TGTGCCAGTAGTCCCGGGACAGGAAAAAATTCACCCCTCCACTTT
CASSPGTGKNSPLHF
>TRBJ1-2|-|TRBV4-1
TGCGCCAGCAGCCAACGGGAAGTGTTCTATGGCTACACCTTC
CASSQREVFYGYTF
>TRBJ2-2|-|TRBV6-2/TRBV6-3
TGTGCCAGCAGTCACGGGTCGGCCGGGGAGCTGTTTTTT
CASSHGSAGELFF
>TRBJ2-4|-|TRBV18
TGTGCCAGCTCACCACCCTCCCGGGGGATCCAGACGCGGGACATTCAGTACTTC
CASSPPSRGIQTRDIQYF
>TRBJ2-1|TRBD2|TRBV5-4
TGTGCCAGCTCTCGGGGGGGTAGCATCTACAATGAGCAGTTCTTC
CASSRGGSIYNEQFF
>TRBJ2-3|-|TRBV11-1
TGTGCCAGCAGCTCATCTGAGACTGGAGATACGCAGTATTTT
CASSSSETGDTQYF
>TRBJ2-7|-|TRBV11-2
TGTGCCAGCAGCTTAGCCGACATCTCCTACGAGCAGTACTTC
CASSLADISYEQYF
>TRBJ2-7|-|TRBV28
TGTGCCAGCAGTTACCCTCAAGAGGGCCCCTACGAGCAGTACTTC
CASSYPQEGPYEQYF